This T cell receptor beta chain derives from a study of T cell repertoires in cytomegalovirus infection. Findings and limits, study-wide: Clonotype analysis showed dominance of the ex vivo response by HLA-C-restricted CMV-specific TCR beta clonotypes.

Germline V gene data show CDR1 as MNHEY and CDR2 as SMNVEV (reference sequence). There are 14 residues in the CDR3. The V end lost 6 bases, the J end lost 2 bases, and 13 bases lay between the germline ends. TCRdb re-analysed the reads in MiXCR, keeping a single row per CDR3 protein. The sample consists of about 600,000 distinct CDR3 sequences, 20% to 30% of them appearing once. As to this clonotype: What it recognizes is unknown.

The material sequenced was CD8+ T cells from PBMCs. This chain connects TRBV27 to TRBJ2-5; D is possibly TRBD1 (5 bases). The TCR was taken from a human donor in good health (CMV status not recorded). Some clones in this sample may be carry-over from other donors' samples. The CDR3 region has the DNA TGTGCCAGCAGCTCGACAGCTGAACAAGAGACCCAGTACTTC. It yields the protein CASSSTAEQETQYF.